Listed below are T cell receptor beta chains from one sample, sequenced in a study of shared clonotypes between healthy human individuals. Clones were read by immunoSEQ multiplex PCR, and TCRdb kept only the in-frame ones, dropping some. The sample contains 2 million to 2.5 million clones, around 90% of which appear only once. The sequencing input was naive CD4+ T cells from PBMCs. These receptors were taken from a man aged 18 to 29 in good health. Some clones in this sample may be carry-over from other donors' samples. The CDR3 runs from the conserved cysteine through the conserved F or W. Fields, in order: J gene, V gene, D gene, clone size, CDR3 protein, CDR3 DNA. A D gene is named only where the DNA matches it firmly. Not all rows give a size; the values are once, few, many and, for expanded clones, a class.

>TRBJ2-3|TRBV29-1|TRBD2|NA
CSDLAGGPVIDTQYF
TGCAGCGATCTAGCGGGAGGGCCGGTCATAGATACGCAGTATTTT
>TRBJ2-7|TRBV4-1|NA|once
CASSQPSSYELYF
TGCGCCAGCAGCCAACCGAGCTCCTACGAGCTGTACTTC
>TRBJ2-7|TRBV27|TRBD2|NA
CASSKPASGPYEQYF
TGTGCCAGCAGCAAACCCGCTAGCGGGCCCTACGAGCAGTACTTC
>TRBJ2-3|TRBV7-2|NA|NA
CASSGHTDTQYF
TGTGCCAGCAGCGGACACACAGATACGCAGTATTTT
>TRBJ2-1|TRBV7-3|NA|NA
CASSPGTPNSYNEQFF
TGTGCCAGCAGCCCCGGGACACCGAATTCCTACAATGAGCAGTTCTTC
>TRBJ2-3|TRBV30|NA|NA
CAWGRDLTDTQYF
TGTGCCTGGGGCCGGGACCTCACAGATACGCAGTATTTT
>TRBJ1-4|TRBV5-1|TRBD1|NA
CASSLLGQSREKLFF
TGCGCCAGCAGCTTGTTGGGACAGTCTCGAGAAAAACTGTTTTTT
>TRBJ1-1|TRBV19|TRBD1|NA
CASSIDRGELLEAFF
TGTGCCAGTAGTATCGACAGGGGCGAACTACTTGAAGCTTTCTTT
>TRBJ1-2|TRBV6-1|NA|NA
CASSEAARNYGYTF
TGTGCCAGCAGTGAAGCCGCAAGGAACTATGGCTACACCTTC
>TRBJ2-7|TRBV13|NA|NA
CASSPDRGARTYEQYF
TGTGCCAGCAGCCCCGATCGGGGAGCCCGGACCTACGAGCAGTACTTC
>TRBJ1-4|TRBV11-2|TRBD1|NA
CASSLGQLFTQATNEKLFF
TGTGCCAGCAGCTTGGGACAGCTCTTCACCCAAGCAACTAATGAAAAACTGTTTTTT
>TRBJ2-2|TRBV27|NA|NA
CASNPLGFPAGELFF
TGTGCCAGCAACCCGCTTGGGTTTCCCGCCGGGGAGCTGTTTTTT